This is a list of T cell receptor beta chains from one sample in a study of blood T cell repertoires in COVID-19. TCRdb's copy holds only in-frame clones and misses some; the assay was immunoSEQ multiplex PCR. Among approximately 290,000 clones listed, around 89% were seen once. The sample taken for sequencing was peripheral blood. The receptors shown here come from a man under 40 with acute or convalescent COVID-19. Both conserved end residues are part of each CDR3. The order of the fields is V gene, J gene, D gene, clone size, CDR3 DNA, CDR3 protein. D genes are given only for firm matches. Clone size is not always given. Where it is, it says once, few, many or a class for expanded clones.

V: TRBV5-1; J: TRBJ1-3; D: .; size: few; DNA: TGCGCCAGCAGCTTGACGTCAGGTTCCCTCTCTGGAAACACCATATATTTT; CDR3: CASSLTSGSLSGNTIYF
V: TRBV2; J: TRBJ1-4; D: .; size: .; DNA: TGTGCCAGCAGTGAAGTTAGGACTTTTGAAAAACTGTTTTTT; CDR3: CASSEVRTFEKLFF
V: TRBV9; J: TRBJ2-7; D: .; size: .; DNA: TGTGCCAGCAGTTTGAGCGGCGCCTACGAGCAGTACTTC; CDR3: CASSLSGAYEQYF
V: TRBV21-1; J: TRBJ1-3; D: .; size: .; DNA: TGTGCCAGCAGCAAACGATCCGGGACACCCGGTACAGGGATAGGTACCATATATTTT; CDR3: CASSKRSGTPGTGIGTIYF
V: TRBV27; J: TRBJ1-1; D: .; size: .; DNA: TGTGCCAGCATTTCAGGCAGGGTTAGTAAAGCTTTCTTT; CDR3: CASISGRVSKAFF
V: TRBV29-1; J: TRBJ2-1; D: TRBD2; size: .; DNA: TGCAGCGGCAGATTCGGGACTAGCCCCCTAGAGCAGTTCTTC; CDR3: CSGRFGTSPLEQFF
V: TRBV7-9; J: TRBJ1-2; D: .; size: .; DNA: TGTGCCAGCAGTCCCCAATCAACATTGAACTATGGCTACACCTTC; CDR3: CASSPQSTLNYGYTF
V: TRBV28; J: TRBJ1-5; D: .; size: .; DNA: TGTGCCAGCAGTTTATCGGGGAATCAGCCCCAGCATTTT; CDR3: CASSLSGNQPQHF
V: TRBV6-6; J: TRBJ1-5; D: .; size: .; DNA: TGTGCCAGCAGTTACTCAAAAGGGGAGCCCCAGCATTTT; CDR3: CASSYSKGEPQHF
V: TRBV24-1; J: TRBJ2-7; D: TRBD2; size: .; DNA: TGTGCCACCAGTGGTCGGACTAGCGGGAGTTCTGACGACGAGCAGTACTTC; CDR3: CATSGRTSGSSDDEQYF
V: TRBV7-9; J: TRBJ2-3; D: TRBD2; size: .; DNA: TGTGCCAGCAGCCAGGCGGGGGCAGATACGCAGTATTTT; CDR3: CASSQAGADTQYF
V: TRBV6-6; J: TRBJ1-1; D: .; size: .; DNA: TGTGCCAGCAGTAGAACAGGGAACACTGAAGCTTTCTTT; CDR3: CASSRTGNTEAFF
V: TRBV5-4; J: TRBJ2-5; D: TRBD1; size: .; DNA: TGTGCCAGCAGCTTCCGGGACAGCCAAGAGACCCAGTACTTC; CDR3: CASSFRDSQETQYF
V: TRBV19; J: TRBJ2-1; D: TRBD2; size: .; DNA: TGTGCCAGTAGTATTTGGGGACTAGCGGGAGTAGGTGAGCAGTTCTTC; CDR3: CASSIWGLAGVGEQFF
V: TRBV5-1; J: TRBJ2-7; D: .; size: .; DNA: TGCGCCAGCAGCAGGGTAGCGGAGTCCTCCGAGCAGTACTTC; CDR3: CASSRVAESSEQYF
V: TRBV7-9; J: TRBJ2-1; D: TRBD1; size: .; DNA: TGTGCCAGCAGCCAGGGGACAGGGTTCTACAATGAGCAGTTCTTC; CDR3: CASSQGTGFYNEQFF
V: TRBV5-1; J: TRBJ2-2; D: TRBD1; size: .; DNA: TGCGCCAGCAGTTCGGACCCAGACAGGGCTCGGACCGGGGAGCTGTTTTTT; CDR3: CASSSDPDRARTGELFF
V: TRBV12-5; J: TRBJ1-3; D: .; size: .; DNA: TGTGCTAGTTCGACAGCTCAGACTGGAAACACCATATATTTT; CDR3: CASSTAQTGNTIYF
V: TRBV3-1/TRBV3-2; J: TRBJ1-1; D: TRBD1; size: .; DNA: TGTGCCAGCAGACGACGGGACAGAAGGGGCACTGAAGCTTTCTTT; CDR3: CASRRRDRRGTEAFF
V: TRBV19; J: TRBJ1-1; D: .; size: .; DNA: TGTGCCAGTATCAGGTACACTGAAGCTTTCTTT; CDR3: CASIRYTEAFF
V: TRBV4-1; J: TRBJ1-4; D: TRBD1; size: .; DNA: TGCGCCAGCAGCCGCGGACAGGGCGTAAACGAAAAACTGTTTTTT; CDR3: CASSRGQGVNEKLFF
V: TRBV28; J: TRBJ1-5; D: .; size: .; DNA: TGTGCCAGCAGTTTATCTGACAGGACACCCGTCCCGCCCCAGCATTTT; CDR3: CASSLSDRTPVPPQHF
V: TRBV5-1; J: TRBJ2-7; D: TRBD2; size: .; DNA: TGCGCCAGCAGTTGGGGCGGGAGTTCCTACGAGCAGTACTTC; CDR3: CASSWGGSSYEQYF
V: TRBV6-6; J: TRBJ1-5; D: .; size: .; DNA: TGTGCCAGCAGTTACGATGGGAGGAGTTGGCCCCAGCATTTT; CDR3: CASSYDGRSWPQHF
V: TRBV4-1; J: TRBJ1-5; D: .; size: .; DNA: TGCGCCAGCAGCCCCGGGGTGAGCGGCAATCAGCCCCAGCATTTT; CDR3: CASSPGVSGNQPQHF
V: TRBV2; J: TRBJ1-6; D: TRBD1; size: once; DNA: TGTGCCAGCAGTAGCAGGGGACAGGGGAATTCACCCCTCCACTTT; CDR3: CASSSRGQGNSPLHF
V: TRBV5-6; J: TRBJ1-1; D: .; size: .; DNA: TGTGCCAGCAGCCGAATGACTACAGCTGAAGCTTTCTTT; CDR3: CASSRMTTAEAFF
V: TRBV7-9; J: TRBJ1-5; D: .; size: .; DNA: TGTGCCAGCAGCTTGGGGGCGGGGAGGGGCGGACAGCCCCAGCATTTT; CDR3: CASSLGAGRGGQPQHF
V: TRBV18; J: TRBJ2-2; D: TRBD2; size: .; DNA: TGTGCCAGCTCCCAATTGAAGTCCAGCGGGAGCAGCGGCGGGGAGCTGTTTTTT; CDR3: CASSQLKSSGSSGGELFF
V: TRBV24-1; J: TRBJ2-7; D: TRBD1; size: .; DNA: TGTGCCACCAGTGATTTGCAGGACAGGGTCTTCTACGAGCAGTACTTC; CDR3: CATSDLQDRVFYEQYF
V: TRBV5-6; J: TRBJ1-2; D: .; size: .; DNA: TGTGCCAGCAGCTTGTGGGAGGGGTATGGCTACACCTTC; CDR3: CASSLWEGYGYTF
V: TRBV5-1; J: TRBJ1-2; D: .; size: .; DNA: TGCGCCAGCAGCACTTTTAACTATGGCTACACCTTC; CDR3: CASSTFNYGYTF
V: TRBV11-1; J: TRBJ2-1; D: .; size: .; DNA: TGTGCCAGCAGCCGACGCGCGGGTGGAAACAATGAGCAGTTCTTC; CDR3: CASSRRAGGNNEQFF
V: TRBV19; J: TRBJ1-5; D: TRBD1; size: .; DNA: TGTGCCAGTAGGAGGACAGGGAGCAATCAGCCCCAGCATTTT; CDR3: CASRRTGSNQPQHF
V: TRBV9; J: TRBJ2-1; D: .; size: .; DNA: TGTGCCAGCAGCGTAGCACCTAGCTCCTACAATGAGCAGTTCTTC; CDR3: CASSVAPSSYNEQFF
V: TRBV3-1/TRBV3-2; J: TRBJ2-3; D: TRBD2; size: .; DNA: TGTGCCAGCAGCCTCCCGGGTAGCGGGGCGACAGATACGCAGTATTTT; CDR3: CASSLPGSGATDTQYF
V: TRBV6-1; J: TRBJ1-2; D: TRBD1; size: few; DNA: TGTGCCAGCAGTGACCTTATAGACAGGGCGCAAGGCTACACCTTC; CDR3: CASSDLIDRAQGYTF
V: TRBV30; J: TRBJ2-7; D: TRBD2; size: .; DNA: TGTGCCTGGAGTTACGGGACTAGCGGGAGAAGTTCGCCCTACGAGCAGTACTTC; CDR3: CAWSYGTSGRSSPYEQYF
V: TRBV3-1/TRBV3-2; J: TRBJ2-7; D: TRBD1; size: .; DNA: TGTGCCAGCCATAAACACCTACTAGGGGGCGGCGACGAGCAGTACTTC; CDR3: CASHKHLLGGGDEQYF
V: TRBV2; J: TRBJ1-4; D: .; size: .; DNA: TGTGCCAGCAGTGAAGGACTGGGCGGGGAAAAACTGTTTTTT; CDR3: CASSEGLGGEKLFF
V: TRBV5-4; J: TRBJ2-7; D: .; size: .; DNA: TGTGCCAGCAGCTCTGGTCTGGAGCGACCCTACGAGCAGTACTTC; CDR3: CASSSGLERPYEQYF
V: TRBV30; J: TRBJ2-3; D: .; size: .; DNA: TGTGCCTGGAATTTGGGCACAAATACGCAGTATTTT; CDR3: CAWNLGTNTQYF
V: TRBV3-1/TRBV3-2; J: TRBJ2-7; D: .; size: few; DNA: TGTGCCAGCAGCCAACGCAGGTCCCCCTACGAGCAGTACTTC; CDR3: CASSQRRSPYEQYF
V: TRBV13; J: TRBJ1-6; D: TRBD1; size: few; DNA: TGTGCCAGCAGCTTGAGGACAGGGGTAAAGTCCTATAATTCACCCCTCCACTTT; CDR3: CASSLRTGVKSYNSPLHF
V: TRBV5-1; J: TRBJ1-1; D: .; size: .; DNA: TGCGCCAGCAGCTTGGACAGGAACACTGAAGCTTTCTTT; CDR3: CASSLDRNTEAFF
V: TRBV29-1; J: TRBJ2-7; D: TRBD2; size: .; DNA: TGCAGGAACCCAGTGAGGGCTAGCGGGCCTCTACCCGACACCTACGAGCAGTACTTC; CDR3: CRNPVRASGPLPDTYEQYF
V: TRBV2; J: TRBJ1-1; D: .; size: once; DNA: TGTGCCAGCAGTGTGATGAAAACACACACTGAAGCTTTCTTT; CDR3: CASSVMKTHTEAFF
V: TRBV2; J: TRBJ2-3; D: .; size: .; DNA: TGTGCCAGCAGGAATACAGAGAGCACAGATACGCAGTATTTT; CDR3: CASRNTESTDTQYF